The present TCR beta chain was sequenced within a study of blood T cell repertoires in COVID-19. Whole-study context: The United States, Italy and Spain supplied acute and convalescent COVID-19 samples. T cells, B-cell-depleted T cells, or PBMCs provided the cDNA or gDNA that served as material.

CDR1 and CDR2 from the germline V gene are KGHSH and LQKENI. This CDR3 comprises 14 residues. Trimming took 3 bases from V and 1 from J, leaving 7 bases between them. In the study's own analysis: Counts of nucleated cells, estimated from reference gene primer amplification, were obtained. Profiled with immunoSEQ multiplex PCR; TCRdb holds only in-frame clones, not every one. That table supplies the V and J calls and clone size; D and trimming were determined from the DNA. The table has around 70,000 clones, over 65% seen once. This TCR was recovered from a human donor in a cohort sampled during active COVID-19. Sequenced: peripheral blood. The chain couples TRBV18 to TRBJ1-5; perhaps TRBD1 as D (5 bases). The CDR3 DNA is TGTGCCAGCTCACCTCCAGGGAGCAATCAGCCCCAGCATTTT. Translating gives CASSPPGSNQPQHF.